A selection of T cell receptor beta chains follows, all from one sample in a study of cytomegalovirus exposure and HLA in healthy donors. The data were produced by immunoSEQ multiplex PCR, yet TCRdb's version contains in-frame clones alone and is incomplete. Of 170,000 or so clones listed, around 88% are singletons. Sequenced input: PBMCs. These receptors were obtained from a woman younger than 30 in good health and CMV-seronegative. Each CDR3 is given with its conserved first and last residue. The D gene is left open where the match is weak. A row's size may be missing; if present it is once, few, many or a size class.

>TRBV5-1|.|TRBD2|TRBJ2-1
CASSSGLAGVNEQLF
TGCGCCAGCAGCTCGGGACTAGCGGGAGTAAATGAGCAGCTCTTC
>TRBV2|.|TRBD1|TRBJ2-4
CASSPQGAKNIQYF
TGTGCCAGCAGTCCACAGGGGGCCAAAAACATTCAGTACTTC
>TRBV9|once|TRBD1|TRBJ1-4
CASSPPGQGEEEKLFF
TGTGCCAGCAGCCCTCCGGGACAGGGGGAGGAGGAAAAACTGTTTTTT
>TRBV6-5|.|.|TRBJ1-2
CASSYSEQFRGYTF
TGTGCCAGCAGTTACTCAGAACAGTTCCGTGGCTACACCTTC
>TRBV4-1|once|TRBD2|TRBJ2-1
CASSQAEGPLAGRSYNEQFF
TGCGCCAGCAGCCAAGCCGAGGGACCGCTAGCGGGACGCTCCTACAATGAGCAGTTCTTC
>TRBV18|once|TRBD1|TRBJ1-1
CASSEQGARTEAFF
TGTGCCAGCTCTGAACAGGGGGCGCGGACTGAAGCTTTCTTT
>TRBV6-1|.|.|TRBJ1-2
CASSGQGIGYTF
TGTGCCAGCAGTGGCCAGGGGATTGGCTACACCTTC
>TRBV9|.|TRBD2|TRBJ2-1
CASSVGRTSGSLNEQFF
TGTGCCAGCAGCGTAGGAAGGACTAGCGGGAGTTTGAATGAGCAGTTCTTC
>TRBV2|few|.|TRBJ2-2
CASRTRDTGELFF
TGTGCCAGCAGAACTAGGGACACCGGGGAGCTGTTTTTT
>TRBV5-1|.|TRBD2|TRBJ2-7
CASSLGLAGGTEQYF
TGCGCCAGCAGCTTGGGGTTAGCGGGGGGTACCGAGCAGTACTTC
>TRBV18|.|.|TRBJ1-1
CASSPRSWDTEAFF
TGTGCCAGCTCACCAAGGAGTTGGGACACTGAAGCTTTCTTT
>TRBV5-6|.|TRBD1|TRBJ1-1
CASSPGTGNTEAFF
TGTGCCAGCAGCCCCGGGACAGGGAACACTGAAGCTTTCTTT
>TRBV27|.|.|TRBJ2-7
CASSSAPGGSYEQYF
TGTGCCAGCAGTTCTGCTCCAGGGGGGAGCTACGAGCAGTACTTC
>TRBV6-5|.|TRBD1|TRBJ2-7
CASSYGQGREQYF
TGTGCCAGCAGTTACGGACAGGGTCGCGAGCAGTACTTC
>TRBV6-5|.|.|TRBJ1-1
CASSPGTSHTEAFF
TGTGCCAGCAGCCCGGGGACATCCCACACTGAAGCTTTCTTT
>TRBV12-2|.|.|TRBJ1-5
CASRLLLGMRKPQHF
TGTGCAAGTCGCTTATTACTAGGGATGCGCAAGCCCCAGCATTTT
>TRBV7-9|.|.|TRBJ1-1
CASSSLWSTEAFF
TGTGCCAGCAGCTCCCTGTGGAGCACTGAAGCTTTCTTT
>TRBV28|.|TRBD1|TRBJ2-1
CASSLKTGYRGYNEQFF
TGTGCCAGCAGTTTGAAGACAGGGTACCGGGGTTACAATGAGCAGTTCTTC
>TRBV18|.|.|TRBJ1-1
CASSPTADTEAFF
TGTGCCAGCTCTCCCACAGCCGACACTGAAGCTTTCTTT
>TRBV7-9|.|.|TRBJ1-5
CASSLEMGLRGDSNQPQHF
TGTGCCAGCAGCTTAGAAATGGGGTTAAGGGGTGATAGCAATCAGCCCCAGCATTTT
>TRBV7-7|.|.|TRBJ2-1
CASSPGDSSYNEQFF
TGTGCTAGCAGCCCGGGGGACTCCTCCTACAATGAGCAGTTCTTC
>TRBV15|.|TRBD2|TRBJ2-1
CATSRPRTSGRFF
TGTGCCACCAGCAGACCCCGGACTAGCGGGAGGTTCTTC
>TRBV5-1|.|TRBD2|TRBJ2-7
CASSWTLAGGAYEQYF
TGCGCCAGCAGCTGGACTCTAGCGGGAGGAGCCTACGAGCAGTACTTC
>TRBV10-1|.|TRBD1|TRBJ1-6
CASRNRGVEAPLHF
TGCGCCAGCAGGAACAGGGGCGTTGAGGCACCCCTCCACTTT